The 17 T cell receptor beta chains presented below share a single source sample, sequenced in a study of blood T cell repertoires in COVID-19. Sequencing used immunoSEQ multiplex PCR; TCRdb keeps in-frame clones, though not all of them. The sample lists 150,000 to 200,000 clones, less than 90% seen once, with over 9.5% in the top ten. The sample comprised peripheral blood. Every receptor here comes from a woman aged 60-75 years with COVID-19, enrolled during active disease.

The chain couples TRBV15 to TRBJ2-1; 9 positions match TRBD2. This CDR3 has 15 residues. The V gene's germline CDR1 is LNHNV and CDR2 YYDKDF (reference sequence). V was pared by 3 bases and J by 4 bases, with 4 bases of the junction left unmatched. CDR3 amino acids: CATSRAGGPYNEQFF. CDR3 coding DNA: TGTGCCACCAGCAGGGCGGGAGGGCCTTACAATGAGCAGTTCTTC.

The rearrangement joins TRBV6-5 to TRBJ2-3; 8 bases are shared with TRBD2. Germline CDR1 reads MNHEY; CDR2 reads SVGAGI. Trimming took 6 bases from V and 6 from J; bases not matched to a gene: 8. The CDR3 totals 14 residues. The CDR3, as DNA: TGTGCCAGCAGGCCCGGGACTAGTTGGGATACGCAGTATTTT. Its protein product is CASRPGTSWDTQYF.

This chain connects TRBV3-1 (or the pseudogene TRBV3-2) to TRBJ2-5, with TRBD1 identical over 12 bases. V was clipped by 5 bases and J by 1 base; unmatched bases: 11. Germline V gene sequence: CDR1 LGHDT, CDR2 YNNKEL (reference sequence). The CDR3 consists of 18 residues. The CDR3 coding sequence is TGTGCCAGCAGCTTCGGGACAGGGGGCCAGAACGGCCAAGAGACCCAGTACTTC. Translated, it gives CASSFGTGGQNGQETQYF.

On this clone itself: Other DNA sequences in the same sample also yield this CDR3. The chain is built from TRBV7-2 and TRBJ2-3; 8 positions match TRBD1. V shed 0 bases, J shed 2 bases, and the junction held 1 base outside the gene matches. The CDR3 sequence is 15 residues long. Germline V lookup: CDR1 SGHTA, CDR2 FQGNSA. CDR3 region: CASSLAQGATDTQYF. In DNA form, the CDR3 reads TGTGCCAGCAGCTTAGCCCAGGGGGCCACAGATACGCAGTATTTT.

This chain joins TRBV29-1 and TRBJ2-7, with D tentatively TRBD2 (7 bases). Germline lookup yields CDR1 SQVTM and CDR2 ANQGSEA. Trimming stripped 4 bases from V and 1 base from J, with 14 bases between. CDR3 length equals 14 residues. As DNA, the CDR3 is TGCAGCGTTGGGGGGCGGGAGAAGTCCTACGAGCAGTACTTC. This gives the protein CSVGGREKSYEQYF.

The chain is built from TRBV30 and TRBJ1-5; 7 bases match TRBD1. The CDR3 spans 13 residues. The germline V gene encodes CDR1 GTSNPN and CDR2 SVGIG (reference sequence). Unmatched junction bases numbered 3, after V lost 0 bases and J lost 7 bases. CDR3 loop: CAWSVRGQQPQHF. The CDR3 nucleotides are TGTGCCTGGAGTGTAAGGGGGCAACAGCCCCAGCATTTT. Using reference TRBV30 and TRBJ1-5 for the parts outside the CDR3, the full variable domain is SQTIHQWPATLVQPVGSPLSLECTVEGTSNPNLYWYRQAAGRGLQLLFYSVGIGQISSEVPQNLSASRPQDRQFILSSKKLLLSDSGFYLCAWSVRGQQPQHFGDGTRLSIL.

The chain links TRBV4-1 to TRBJ1-5; a weak D match, TRBD1 (6 bases). V shed 3 bases and J shed 2 bases, with 17 bases lying between them. Germline lookup yields CDR1 MGHRA and CDR2 YSYEKL. The CDR3 totals 17 residues. The CDR3 here is CASSQVNRAGGNQPQHF. DNA of the CDR3: TGCGCCAGCAGCCAGGTCAACAGGGCGGGCGGCAATCAGCCCCAGCATTTT.

V and J are TRBV4-2 and TRBJ2-6, with a tentative D call TRBD2 (5 bases). V was trimmed by 0 bases and J by 2 bases, leaving 14 bases between them. CDR3 length: 18 residues. Germline values: CDR1 LGHNA, CDR2 YNFKEQ. CDR3 nucleotides: TGTGCCAGCAGCCAAGAGAGGGCGCAAACCCCTGGGGCCAACGTCCTGACTTTC. Its translation: CASSQERAQTPGANVLTF.

The rearrangement uses TRBV6-2 or TRBV6-3 and TRBJ1-5, with D perhaps TRBD1 (6 bases). Trimming stripped 6 bases from V and 7 bases from J, with 19 bases between. This CDR3 spans 15 amino acids. Germline CDR1 and CDR2: MNHEY and SVGEGT. The CDR3 reads CASSLLTGKRQPQHF. The CDR3 region has the DNA TGTGCCAGCAGCCTACTTACAGGGAAAAGGCAGCCCCAGCATTTT.

The V gene is TRBV9, the J gene TRBJ1-2; D may be TRBD1 (6 bases). The CDR3 loop spans 14 amino acids. Per germline, CDR1 SGDLS and CDR2 YYNGEE. V lost 0 bases, J lost 4 bases, and 10 bases lay in between. For the CDR3, the DNA is TGTGCCAGCAGCGTAGTAGGGGGTGGCTATGGCTACACCTTC. This encodes CASSVVGGGYGYTF.

The rearrangement uses TRBV5-1 and TRBJ2-2, with 9 nucleotides matching TRBD1. The CDR3 is 16 residues long. The trim removed 0 bases at V and 9 bases at J, leaving 9 bases unmatched. Germline V gene sequence: CDR1 SGHRS, CDR2 YFSETQ. The CDR3 DNA is TGCGCCAGCAGCTTGGTGGGGGGACAGGGCCACCGGGAGCTGTTTTTT. Translating it yields CASSLVGGQGHRELFF.

This clone has just a few counts. CDR3 residues: CASSPTPREGGYEQYF. The DNA of the CDR3 is TGTGCCAGCAGCCCTACGCCACGTGAGGGAGGCTACGAGCAGTACTTC. The gene calls are TRBV7-8 and TRBJ2-7; perhaps TRBD2 as D (6 bases). Germline CDR1 reads SGHVS; CDR2 reads FQNEAQ. This CDR3 has 16 residues. Trimming removed 5 bases at V and 3 bases at J, with 20 bases between.

The chain has TRBV27 and TRBJ2-3; TRBD1 matches 11 bases. The germline V gene encodes CDR1 MNHEY and CDR2 SMNVEV (reference sequence). Unmatched junction bases numbered 7, after V lost 6 bases and J lost 5 bases. The CDR3 consists of 15 residues. CDR3 in DNA: TGTGCCAGCAGGTCGGACAGGGGGCGCGGAGATACGCAGTATTTT. Encoded protein: CASRSDRGRGDTQYF.

V usage is TRBV29-1 and J usage is TRBJ2-5; 11 bases agree with TRBD2. Looked up from germline, CDR1 is SQVTM and CDR2 is ANQGSEA. There are 16 residues in the CDR3. V was pared by 0 bases and J by 7 bases, with 10 bases of the junction left unmatched. The chain's CDR3 is CSVEEFVGTSGGTQYF. The CDR3 region has the DNA TGCAGCGTTGAAGAGTTCGTGGGGACTAGCGGAGGGACCCAGTACTTC.

This chain uses TRBV19 with TRBJ2-5, with D perhaps matching TRBD2 (6 bases). The CDR3 is made up of 14 amino acids. The germline V gene has CDR1 LNHDA and CDR2 SQIVND (reference sequence). V lost 3 bases and J 5 bases, leaving 13 bases between the germline ends. CDR3 in amino acids: CASSIPGGKETQYF. In nucleotides, the CDR3 is TGTGCCAGTAGTATCCCCGGGGGTAAGGAGACCCAGTACTTC.

V gene TRBV5-1 combines with J gene TRBJ1-4, with TRBD1 matching 7 bases. Germline CDR1 and CDR2: SGHRS and YFSETQ. The length of the CDR3 is 13 residues. J lost 4 bases, V lost 7 bases, and 4 bases had no gene match. The CDR3 loop is CASSGTVNEKLFF. Written as DNA, the CDR3 is TGCGCCAGCTCCGGGACAGTTAATGAAAAACTGTTTTTT.

J is TRBJ2-5 and V is TRBV5-1, with D perhaps TRBD1 (5 bases). The V and J ends lost 4 bases and 2 bases respectively, with 15 bases between them. This CDR3 comprises 15 residues. Germline values: CDR1 SGHRS, CDR2 YFSETQ. Written as DNA, the CDR3 is TGCGCCAGCAGCCCCGTAGGGGCCCTACAAGAGACCCAGTACTTC. It is translated as CASSPVGALQETQYF.